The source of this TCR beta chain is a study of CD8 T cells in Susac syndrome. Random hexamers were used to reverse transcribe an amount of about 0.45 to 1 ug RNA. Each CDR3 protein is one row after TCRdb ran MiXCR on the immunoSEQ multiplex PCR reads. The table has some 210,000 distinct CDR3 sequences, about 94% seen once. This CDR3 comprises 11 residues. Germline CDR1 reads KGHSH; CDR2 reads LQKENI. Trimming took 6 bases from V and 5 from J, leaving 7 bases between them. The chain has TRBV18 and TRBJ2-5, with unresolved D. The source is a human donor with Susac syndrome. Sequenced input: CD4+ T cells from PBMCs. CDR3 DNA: TGTGCCAGCTCCCGAGAGGAGACCCAGTACTTC. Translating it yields CASSREETQYF.